These T cell receptor beta chains were read from a single sample in a study of blood T cell repertoires in COVID-19. The repertoire was sequenced with immunoSEQ multiplex PCR; TCRdb's copy has only in-frame clones and lacks some. This repertoire shows 200,000 or so clones, 65% to 85% found once; its top ten account for 6% to 8%. Sequencing input: PBMCs or T cells enriched from blood (not recorded which). These receptors originate from a man aged 40-49 years who had recovered from COVID-19. Each CDR3 is given with its conserved first and last residue. The D gene is left open where the match is weak. Clone size is stated in some rows and not others, as once, few, many or a class when expanded.

>TRBD2|TRBV4-2|-|TRBJ2-2
CASSQDLASGGARTGELFF
TGTGCCAGCAGCCAAGATCTGGCTAGCGGGGGGGCTAGGACCGGGGAGCTGTTTTTT
>TRBD1|TRBV7-3|-|TRBJ2-1
CASSNGQVRYNEQFF
TGTGCCAGCAGCAACGGACAGGTCAGGTACAATGAGCAGTTCTTC
>TRBD2|TRBV11-3|-|TRBJ2-1
CASSPGGERHEQFF
TGTGCCAGCAGCCCGGGGGGGGAAAGGCATGAGCAGTTCTTC
>-|TRBV27|-|TRBJ1-2
CASSATGNSLYHYGYTF
TGTGCCAGCAGTGCTACAGGGAATTCCCTTTATCACTATGGCTACACCTTC
>-|TRBV15|once|TRBJ2-6
CATSSYRALSGANVLTF
TGTGCCACCAGCAGTTACAGGGCACTCTCTGGGGCCAACGTCCTGACTTTC
>-|TRBV1|-|TRBJ1-2
CTSSQDGWAENWGYTF
TGCACCAGCAGCCAAGATGGATGGGCAGAGAATTGGGGCTACACCTTC
>TRBD1|TRBV7-9|-|TRBJ2-5
CASSSGDRPEQETQYF
TGTGCCAGCAGCTCTGGGGACAGACCTGAACAAGAGACCCAGTACTTC
>TRBD1|TRBV23-1|-|TRBJ1-5
CASSQSPKRQGPDQPQHF
TGCGCCAGCAGTCAATCCCCAAAACGACAGGGTCCGGACCAGCCCCAGCATTTT
>-|TRBV7-9|-|TRBJ2-7
CASSFGGEDYEQYF
TGTGCCAGCAGCTTTGGAGGAGAAGACTACGAGCAGTACTTC
>-|TRBV10-3|-|TRBJ2-6
CAISDSLVSGANVLTF
TGTGCCATCAGTGACAGCCTAGTCTCTGGGGCCAACGTCCTGACTTTC
>TRBD2|TRBV3-1/TRBV3-2|-|TRBJ2-1
CASSRDLAGSNEQFF
TGTGCCAGCAGCCGAGATCTAGCGGGGAGCAATGAGCAGTTCTTC
>TRBD1|TRBV6-1|-|TRBJ2-1
CASSEATTGGIEQFF
TGTGCCAGCAGTGAAGCCACCACAGGGGGGATTGAGCAGTTCTTC
>TRBD1|TRBV11-1|-|TRBJ1-6
CASSGTGKSPLHF
TGTGCCAGCAGCGGGACAGGGAAATCACCCCTCCACTTT
>-|TRBV3-1/TRBV3-2|once|TRBJ2-7
CASSLQGHEQYF
TGTGCCAGCAGCCTTCAGGGTCACGAGCAGTACTTC
>-|TRBV28|-|TRBJ1-2
CASSLSLRSYGYTF
TGTGCCAGCAGTTTATCTTTACGGAGCTATGGCTACACCTTC
>-|TRBV4-1|-|TRBJ1-5
CASSQEPGVASNQPQHF
TGCGCCAGCAGCCAAGAACCGGGAGTTGCCAGCAATCAGCCCCAGCATTTT
>-|TRBV9|-|TRBJ1-1
CASSVSQDEAFF
TGTGCCAGCAGCGTTTCCCAGGATGAAGCTTTCTTT
>-|TRBV9|once|TRBJ2-4
CASSAPGAGHQYF
TGTGCCAGCAGCGCACCCGGGGCGGGGCATCAGTACTTC
>TRBD1|TRBV19|-|TRBJ1-1
CASSILPTGGAEAFF
TGTGCCAGTAGTATACTACCTACAGGGGGGGCTGAAGCTTTCTTT
>TRBD1|TRBV27|-|TRBJ1-1
CASSSGQGANRVAFF
TGTGCCAGCAGTTCGGGACAGGGGGCGAATCGCGTAGCTTTCTTT
>TRBD1|TRBV2|-|TRBJ2-2
CASNPGQTNTGELFF
TGTGCCAGCAATCCGGGACAGACTAACACCGGGGAGCTGTTTTTT
>TRBD1|TRBV5-4|-|TRBJ2-1
CASSRGSPGGGEQFF
TGTGCCAGCAGCCGGGGGTCGCCAGGGGGCGGTGAGCAGTTCTTC
>TRBD1|TRBV5-1|once|TRBJ1-3
CASSPTGMGNTIYF
TGCGCCAGCAGCCCGACAGGGATGGGAAACACCATATATTTT
>-|TRBV21-1|once|TRBJ1-2
CASSNSPDRDTF
TGTGCCAGCAGCAATAGTCCTGACAGGGACACCTTC
>TRBD2|TRBV5-1|once|TRBJ2-5
CASSTTSGLQETQYF
TGCGCCAGCAGCACGACTAGCGGCCTACAAGAGACCCAGTACTTC
>TRBD1|TRBV12-3/TRBV12-4|-|TRBJ1-1
CASSPGQGREAFF
TGTGCCAGCAGTCCGGGACAGGGTAGAGAAGCTTTCTTT
>TRBD2|TRBV6-2/TRBV6-3|-|TRBJ2-7
CASSYLLAGGNRIYEQYF
TGTGCCAGCAGTTACTTGCTAGCGGGGGGTAACCGAATTTACGAGCAGTACTTC
>-|TRBV27|-|TRBJ2-7
CASSPLSGYEQYF
TGTGCCAGCAGTCCCCTGTCGGGGTACGAGCAGTACTTC
>-|TRBV5-1|-|TRBJ1-1
CASSHGTLNTEAFF
TGCGCCAGCAGCCACGGGACACTCAACACTGAAGCTTTCTTT
>TRBD1|TRBV3-1/TRBV3-2|-|TRBJ1-1
CASSQIYDRAAEAFF
TGTGCCAGCAGCCAAATATATGACAGGGCGGCTGAAGCTTTCTTT
>-|TRBV2|-|TRBJ1-1
CASSENRGHRPREAFF
TGTGCCAGCAGTGAAAATAGGGGACATAGACCTCGTGAAGCTTTCTTT
>-|TRBV14|few|TRBJ1-1
CATASTFRAEAFF
TGTGCCACGGCGAGTACTTTCCGGGCTGAAGCTTTCTTT
>TRBD1|TRBV7-9|-|TRBJ1-1
CASSSGGGTEAFF
TGTGCCAGCAGCTCAGGGGGTGGGACTGAAGCTTTCTTT
>TRBD1|TRBV25-1|-|TRBJ1-2
CASSETGTVLKGYTF
TGTGCCAGCAGTGAGACCGGGACAGTCCTTAAAGGCTACACCTTC
>TRBD1|TRBV6-5|-|TRBJ2-7
CASKIGTGTYEQYF
TGTGCCAGCAAAATCGGGACAGGGACCTACGAGCAGTACTTC
>TRBD1|TRBV3-1/TRBV3-2|once|TRBJ2-6
CASSPSPGQQSGANVLTF
TGTGCCAGCAGCCCAAGCCCGGGACAGCAATCTGGGGCCAACGTCCTGACTTTC
>-|TRBV3-1/TRBV3-2|-|TRBJ1-5
CASSQGSTGSNQPQHF
TGTGCCAGCAGCCAAGGCTCGACCGGGAGCAATCAGCCCCAGCATTTT
>TRBD1|TRBV11-2|-|TRBJ1-1
CASSFMGQGAWTEAFF
TGTGCCAGCAGCTTTATGGGGCAGGGGGCATGGACTGAAGCTTTCTTT
>-|TRBV12-3/TRBV12-4|many|TRBJ2-1
CASSLLAFEQFF
TGTGCCAGCAGTTTGCTAGCGTTCGAGCAGTTCTTC
>TRBD1|TRBV11-2|-|TRBJ1-1
CASSYRQGASTEAFF
TGTGCCAGCAGCTACCGACAGGGGGCGAGTACTGAAGCTTTCTTT
>-|TRBV21-1|-|TRBJ1-5
CASSKGGPDSNQPQHF
TGTGCCAGCAGCAAAGGGGGGCCCGATAGCAATCAGCCCCAGCATTTT
>-|TRBV6-5|-|TRBJ2-7
CASSYRYEQYF
TGTGCCAGCAGTTACCGCTACGAGCAGTACTTC
>-|TRBV6-5|-|TRBJ1-1
CASSLGANTEAFF
TGTGCCAGCAGTCTCGGAGCGAACACTGAAGCTTTCTTT
>-|TRBV3-1/TRBV3-2|-|TRBJ1-6
CASSHPGGPTRNSPLHF
TGTGCCAGCAGCCACCCGGGCGGGCCAACCCGAAATTCACCCCTCCACTTT
>TRBD1|TRBV7-9|few|TRBJ1-2
CASSSTGGNYGYTF
TGTGCCAGCAGCTCGACAGGGGGCAACTATGGCTACACCTTC
>-|TRBV6-5|-|TRBJ1-4
CASSPAQFEKLFF
TGTGCCAGCAGTCCAGCGCAATTTGAAAAACTGTTTTTT
>-|TRBV30|-|TRBJ1-2
CAWSGRREGWNYGYTF
TGTGCCTGGAGCGGCCGCCGGGAGGGATGGAACTATGGCTACACCTTC
>TRBD1|TRBV5-1|-|TRBJ1-2
CASSLGTGGLETNYGYTF
TGCGCCAGCAGCTTGGGGACAGGGGGCTTAGAAACTAACTATGGCTACACCTTC
>TRBD1|TRBV4-3|medium-sized|TRBJ1-1
CASSQGQGYGTEAFF
TGCGCCAGCAGCCAAGGACAGGGTTACGGGACTGAAGCTTTCTTT
>-|TRBV7-3|-|TRBJ1-4
CASSSLTGITTNEKLFF
TGTGCCAGCAGTTCATTAACAGGGATTACAACTAATGAAAAACTGTTTTTT
>TRBD1|TRBV28|-|TRBJ2-7
CASSLSGQGTYEQYF
TGTGCCAGCAGTCTATCCGGACAGGGTACCTACGAGCAGTACTTC
>-|TRBV29-1|once|TRBJ1-1
CSVEGPINTEAFF
TGCAGCGTTGAAGGTCCCATTAACACTGAAGCTTTCTTT
>TRBD1|TRBV5-1|few|TRBJ2-7
CASSLLTGIGYEQYF
TGCGCCAGCAGCCTGCTGACAGGGATAGGGTACGAGCAGTACTTC